Sequencing of this T cell receptor beta chain was carried out in a study of beta chain features in type 1 diabetes. In its sample, this clone was seen a few times. Its antigen is unknown. TCRB transcripts that were expressed got sequenced, as all of the isolated RNA had been reverse transcribed. Roughly 3.4 million reads per sample on average were obtained from naive, central memory and regulatory T cell samples. This table comes from immunoSEQ multiplex PCR, and its TCRdb copy is limited to in-frame clones, with some not included. Of 130,000 or so clones in the sample, 17% are singletons; the top ten hold 2.6%. With V trimmed by 4 bases and J by 8 bases, 7 bases remained unmatched. Germline CDR1 reads SGDLS; CDR2 reads YYNGEE. There are 15 residues in the CDR3. Study findings and constraints: Type 1 diabetes patients had TCRB CDR3s that were shorter (moderately but significantly so) in all four CD4+ subsets. Type 1 diabetes patients had VDJ junctions that carried fewer insertions and more deletions. Cells expressing TCR highly could be over-represented by cDNA sequencing.

The rearrangement links TRBV9 to TRBJ2-1, with 12 bases identical to TRBD2. The receptor was isolated from a man aged 18 to 29 with type 1 diabetes. Specimen: central memory CD4+ T cells from blood. CDR3 nucleotide sequence: TGTGCCAGCAGCCCACGACTAGCGGGAGAGGATGAGCAGTTCTTC. Protein product: CASSPRLAGEDEQFF.